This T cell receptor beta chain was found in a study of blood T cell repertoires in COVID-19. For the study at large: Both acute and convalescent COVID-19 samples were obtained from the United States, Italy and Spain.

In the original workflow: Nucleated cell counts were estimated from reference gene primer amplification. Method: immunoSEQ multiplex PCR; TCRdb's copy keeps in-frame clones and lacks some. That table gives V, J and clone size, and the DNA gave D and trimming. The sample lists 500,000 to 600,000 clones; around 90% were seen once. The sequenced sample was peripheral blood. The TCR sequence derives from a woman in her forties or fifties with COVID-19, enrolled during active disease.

The DNA of the CDR3 is TGTGCCAGCAGCGTAGGGGTTCCCGGGGAGCTGTTTTTT. Its translation is CASSVGVPGELFF. This chain links TRBV7-3 with TRBJ2-2; a possible D gene is TRBD1 (5 bases). The CDR3 length is 13 residues. Germline V lookup: CDR1 SGHTA, CDR2 FQGTGA. Trimming cost V 5 bases and J 6 bases, with 10 bases left between them.